This T cell receptor beta chain was found in a study of CD8+ T cells in alopecia areata. Findings of the study overall: There were also resident alphabeta T cells of normal skin sequenced in scalp samples.

Extracted from the samples, RNA was reverse transcribed into cDNA to serve as the sequencing template. Libraries were prepared by immunoSEQ multiplex PCR; TCRdb keeps only in-frame clonotypes and omits some of them. The sample has over 150,000 clones; 55% to 70% are singletons. Points on this clone: Its antigen is undetermined.

CDR3 length: 16 amino acids. The germline V gene encodes CDR1 MGHRA and CDR2 YSYEKL. Trimming removed 0 bases at V and 8 bases at J, with 19 bases between. Treatment defined: oral pan-JAK inhibitor, 5-10 mg twice daily. The chain carries TRBV4-1 and TRBJ1-2; possibly TRBD1 for D (6 bases). The receptor was derived from a human donor with alopecia areata. This specimen was CD4+ T cells sorted from blood, taken at week 24, from a patient treated with tofacitinib. The CDR3, as DNA: TGCGCCAGCAGCCAAGAGCGGGTGGACAGTTTAGACGGCTACACCTTC. This codes for CASSQERVDSLDGYTF.